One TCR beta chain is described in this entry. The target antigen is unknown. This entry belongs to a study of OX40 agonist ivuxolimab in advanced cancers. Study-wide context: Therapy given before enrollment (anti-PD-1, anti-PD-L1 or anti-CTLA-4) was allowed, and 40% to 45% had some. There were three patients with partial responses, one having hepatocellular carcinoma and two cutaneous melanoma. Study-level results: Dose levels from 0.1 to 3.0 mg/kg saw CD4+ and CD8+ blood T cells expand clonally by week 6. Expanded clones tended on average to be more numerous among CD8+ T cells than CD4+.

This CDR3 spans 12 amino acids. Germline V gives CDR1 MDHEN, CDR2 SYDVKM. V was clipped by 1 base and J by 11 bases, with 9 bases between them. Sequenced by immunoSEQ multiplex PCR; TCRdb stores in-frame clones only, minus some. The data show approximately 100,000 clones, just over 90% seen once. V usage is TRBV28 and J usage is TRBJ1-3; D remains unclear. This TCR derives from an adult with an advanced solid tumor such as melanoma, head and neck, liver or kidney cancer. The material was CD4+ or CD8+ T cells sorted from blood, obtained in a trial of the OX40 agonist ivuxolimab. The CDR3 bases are TGTGCCAGCAGTTTATCGCGGGCTTCCATATATTTT. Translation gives CASSLSRASIYF.